Listed below are T cell receptor beta chains from one sample, sequenced in a study of cytomegalovirus exposure and HLA in healthy donors. The data were produced by immunoSEQ multiplex PCR, yet TCRdb's version contains in-frame clones alone and is incomplete. The sample carries fewer than 200,000 clones, roughly 70% recorded once. The specimen was PBMCs. The origin of the receptors is a girl between 10 and 17 years old in good health and CMV-seronegative. Each CDR3 is given with its conserved first and last residue. The order of the fields is CDR3 DNA, CDR3 protein, J gene, clone size, D gene, V gene. The D gene is left open where the match is weak. Expanded clones get a size class; other rows say once, few or many, or leave the size out.

DNA: TGTGCCAGCAGGGGGACAGGGGGAAACCAGCCCCAGCATTTT
CDR3: CASRGTGGNQPQHF
J: TRBJ1-5
size: -
D: TRBD1
V: TRBV6-5

DNA: TGTGCCAGCAGTCCTAAGGACAACCAAGAGACCCAGTACTTC
CDR3: CASSPKDNQETQYF
J: TRBJ2-5
size: -
D: -
V: TRBV25-1

DNA: TGTGCCAGCAGCCACCTAGGAGGGGGGCGGGACAGGGTAAACGAGCAGTACTTC
CDR3: CASSHLGGGRDRVNEQYF
J: TRBJ2-7
size: -
D: TRBD1
V: TRBV7-9

DNA: TGCGCCAGCAGCCCGGGACAGGGGAACACTGAAGCTTTCTTT
CDR3: CASSPGQGNTEAFF
J: TRBJ1-1
size: few
D: TRBD1
V: TRBV5-1

DNA: TGTGCCAGCAGAGCGGCCGGGCCACCCTACGAGCAGTACTTC
CDR3: CASRAAGPPYEQYF
J: TRBJ2-7
size: -
D: -
V: TRBV5-8

DNA: TGTGCCAGCAATATGGAGGGCTACTACGAGCAGTACTTC
CDR3: CASNMEGYYEQYF
J: TRBJ2-7
size: -
D: -
V: TRBV2

DNA: TGCGCCAGCAGCAAGGAGACTAGTTCTAGCACAGATACGCAGTATTTT
CDR3: CASSKETSSSTDTQYF
J: TRBJ2-3
size: -
D: -
V: TRBV5-1

DNA: TGTGCCAGTAGCCGGGACAGGGGGAACACTGAAGCTTTCTTT
CDR3: CASSRDRGNTEAFF
J: TRBJ1-1
size: few
D: TRBD1
V: TRBV19

DNA: TGTGCCAGCAGCCGAAGATGGACGGGGAGCTCCTACAATGAGCAGTTCTTC
CDR3: CASSRRWTGSSYNEQFF
J: TRBJ2-1
size: few
D: -
V: TRBV14

DNA: TGTGCCAGCAGCCAGGGGGCAAATCAGCCCCAGCATTTT
CDR3: CASSQGANQPQHF
J: TRBJ1-5
size: -
D: TRBD1
V: TRBV27

DNA: TGTGCCAGTAGTATAGTGGCAGGGGTAGATGGCTACACCTTC
CDR3: CASSIVAGVDGYTF
J: TRBJ1-2
size: -
D: -
V: TRBV19

DNA: TGCGCCAGCAGCCTACTCCCCGGGACAGGTGATAATGAGCAGTTCTTC
CDR3: CASSLLPGTGDNEQFF
J: TRBJ2-1
size: -
D: TRBD1
V: TRBV5-1

DNA: TGTGCCAGCAGTTTAACCGGGACAGAAGCTTTCTTT
CDR3: CASSLTGTEAFF
J: TRBJ1-1
size: once
D: -
V: TRBV6-5

DNA: TGTGCCAGCAGTTTACCCGGGAACAATCAGCCCCAGCATTTT
CDR3: CASSLPGNNQPQHF
J: TRBJ1-5
size: -
D: -
V: TRBV6-5

DNA: TGCGCCAGCGGGGGGCTAGCGGGGGACAATGAGCAGTTCTTC
CDR3: CASGGLAGDNEQFF
J: TRBJ2-1
size: -
D: TRBD2
V: TRBV5-1

DNA: TGCGCCACCACACCTACGACAGGGGGACCCGGGGAGCTGTTTTTT
CDR3: CATTPTTGGPGELFF
J: TRBJ2-2
size: -
D: TRBD1
V: TRBV5-1

DNA: TGCGCCAGCAGCTATTTCACATCGACAGGGGGATATAATTCACCCCTCCACTTT
CDR3: CASSYFTSTGGYNSPLHF
J: TRBJ1-6
size: -
D: TRBD1
V: TRBV5-1

DNA: TGTGCCAGCAGCTTTGGGACTAGCGCTACCTACAATGAGCAGTTCTTC
CDR3: CASSFGTSATYNEQFF
J: TRBJ2-1
size: -
D: TRBD2
V: TRBV5-4

DNA: TGCGCCAGCGGGCTAGCGGGAGGCCAAGAGACCCAGTACTTC
CDR3: CASGLAGGQETQYF
J: TRBJ2-5
size: -
D: TRBD2
V: TRBV5-1

DNA: TGTGCCAGCAGCCTAGGGGGGGCTTCTCAGCCCCAGCATTTT
CDR3: CASSLGGASQPQHF
J: TRBJ1-5
size: few
D: -
V: TRBV28

DNA: TGCGCCAGCAGCTTGGTCGGGGAATCTGGGGCCAACGTCCTGACTTTC
CDR3: CASSLVGESGANVLTF
J: TRBJ2-6
size: few
D: -
V: TRBV5-1

DNA: TGCAGCGTGGACAGGGGTTCGAATGAGCAGTTCTTC
CDR3: CSVDRGSNEQFF
J: TRBJ2-1
size: -
D: TRBD1
V: TRBV29-1

DNA: TGTGCCAGCAGCTCGACCGCCAGGGTTTTCGCCTTC
CDR3: CASSSTARVFAF
J: TRBJ1-2
size: -
D: -
V: TRBV5-5

DNA: TGTGCCAGCAGCGTACGGGGCACAGATACGCAGTATTTT
CDR3: CASSVRGTDTQYF
J: TRBJ2-3
size: -
D: -
V: TRBV9

DNA: TGTGCCTGGAGTGTAAGGGTGGGGGACTTGACTGAAGCTTTCTTT
CDR3: CAWSVRVGDLTEAFF
J: TRBJ1-1
size: -
D: -
V: TRBV30

DNA: TGCGCCATCAGTGAGTCTGTTAGTGCCTACGAGCAGTACTTC
CDR3: CAISESVSAYEQYF
J: TRBJ2-7
size: -
D: -
V: TRBV10-3

DNA: TGTGCCAGCAGCGTCGCGGGGGCGGACTACAATGAGCAGTTCTTC
CDR3: CASSVAGADYNEQFF
J: TRBJ2-1
size: -
D: -
V: TRBV9

DNA: TGTGCCAGCAGCTTATCTAGCGGGGGGGCAGGTTCCTACAATGAGCAGTTCTTC
CDR3: CASSLSSGGAGSYNEQFF
J: TRBJ2-1
size: -
D: TRBD2
V: TRBV7-2

DNA: TGTGCCAGCAGTCTCCTAGCGGGGGGGAACACCGGGGAGCTGTTTTTT
CDR3: CASSLLAGGNTGELFF
J: TRBJ2-2
size: -
D: TRBD2
V: TRBV6-4